This T cell receptor beta chain was sequenced for a study of T cell changes during pregnancy in multiple sclerosis. Deletions cut 6 bases from V and 0 bases from J, with 8 bases between. CDR1 is MNHNY, CDR2 SVGAGI, per germline (reference sequence). The CDR3 length is 13 residues. This clone showed up just once. TCRdb's copy holds only in-frame clones and misses some; the assay was immunoSEQ multiplex PCR. The table shows 50,000 to 65,000 clones, with approximately 94% occurring only once. This chain connects TRBV6-6 to TRBJ1-1; the D is unclear. This TCR came from a female donor with multiple sclerosis, enrolled in a pregnancy study. The sample in question was CD8+ T cells from peripheral blood mononuclear cells, obtained in the second trimester of pregnancy. As DNA, the CDR3 is TGTGCCAGCAGGCGGGAAGTGAACACTGAAGCTTTCTTT. Its translation is CASRREVNTEAFF.